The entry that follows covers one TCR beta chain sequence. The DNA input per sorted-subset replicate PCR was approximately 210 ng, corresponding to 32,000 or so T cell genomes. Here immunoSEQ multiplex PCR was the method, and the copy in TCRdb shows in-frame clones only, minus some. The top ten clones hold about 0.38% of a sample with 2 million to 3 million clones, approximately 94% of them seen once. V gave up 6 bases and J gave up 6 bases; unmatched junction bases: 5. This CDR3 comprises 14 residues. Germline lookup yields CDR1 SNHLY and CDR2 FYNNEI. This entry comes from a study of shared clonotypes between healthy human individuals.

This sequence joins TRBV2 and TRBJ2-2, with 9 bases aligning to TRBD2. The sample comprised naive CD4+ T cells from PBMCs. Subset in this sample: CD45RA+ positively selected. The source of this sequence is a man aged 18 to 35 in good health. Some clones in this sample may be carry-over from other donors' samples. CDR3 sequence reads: CASRDAGGPGELFF. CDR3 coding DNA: TGTGCCAGCAGGGACGCGGGAGGGCCCGGGGAGCTGTTTTTT.